The 27 T cell receptor beta chains reported below all come from one sample, sequenced in a study of shared clonotypes between healthy human individuals. Only in-frame clones appear in the TCRdb table, and some are missing; sequencing was by immunoSEQ multiplex PCR. This sample yields approximately 2.5 million clones, of which 90% to 95% are seen a single time; about 0.13% belongs to the top ten. The sample consisted of naive CD4+ T cells sorted from blood. Subset of the sample: CD45RA+ positively selected. The origin of the receptors is a man between 18 and 29 years old in good health.

The chain couples TRBV5-4 to TRBJ1-6; possible D gene TRBD1, 5 bases. The V gene lost 3 bases and the J gene lost 1 base, with 17 bases spanning the gap. This CDR3 is 18 amino acids long. In germline, CDR1 is SGHNT, CDR2 YYREEE (reference sequence). The CDR3 DNA sequence: TGTGCCAGCAGCTCCCGGGGGGGAGGAGGGTCCTATAATTCACCCCTCCACTTT. This gives the protein CASSSRGGGGSYNSPLHF.

The chain joins TRBV25-1 to TRBJ2-4; D gene unclear. This CDR3 comprises 15 residues. V was shortened by 5 bases and J by 4 bases, with 15 bases between the two germline ends. The germline V gene has CDR1 MGHDK and CDR2 SYGVNS. The CDR3 DNA reads TGTGCCAGCAGTTACCCCGGGTCTTCAAAAAACATTCAGTACTTC. Its protein product is CASSYPGSSKNIQYF.

The chain combines TRBV2 with TRBJ2-5; TRBD1 or TRBD2 may be the D gene (5 bases each). The ends were cut back, 6 bases at V and 1 base at J, with 15 bases in the middle. The CDR3 totals 15 residues. Germline CDR1 reads SNHLY; CDR2 reads FYNNEI. Here the CDR3 DNA reads TGTGCCAGCAGAAAGACAGCGGCTCCCCAAGAGACCCAGTACTTC. Protein: CASRKTAAPQETQYF.

Notes on this clone: The same CDR3 also results from other DNA sequences found in this sample. The J gene is TRBJ1-6, the V gene TRBV19; TRBD1 matches at 7 bases. The CDR3 totals 13 residues. Per germline, CDR1 LNHDA and CDR2 SQIVND (reference sequence). V lost 9 bases, J lost 3 bases, and 2 bases stayed unmatched. In DNA form, the CDR3 reads TGTGCCAGCCGGGACAGCTATAATTCACCCCTCCACTTT. Residues: CASRDSYNSPLHF. The variable domain in full, with the rest retrieved from reference TRBV19 and TRBJ1-6, is DGGITQSPKYLFRKEGQNVTLSCEQNLNHDAMYWYRQDPGQGLRLIYYSQIVNDFQKGDIAEGYSVSREKKESFPLTVTSAQKNPTAFYLCASRDSYNSPLHFGNGTRLTVT.

This sequence joins TRBV7-2 and TRBJ2-7; the match to TRBD2 covers 7 bases. Germline V gives CDR1 SGHTA, CDR2 FQGNSA. CDR3 length: 15 amino acids. Trimming at V came to 0 bases and at J to 6 bases, leaving 8 bases not matched to a gene. The CDR3 DNA reads TGTGCCAGCAGCTTAGCGGGAGGGAAAGGAGCCGAGCAGTACTTC. Translated, it gives CASSLAGGKGAEQYF. The full variable domain, its missing parts supplied by reference TRBV7-2 and TRBJ2-7, is GAGVSQSPSNKVTEKGKDVELRCDPISGHTALYWYRQSLGQGLEFLIYFQGNSAPDKSGLPSDRFSAERTGGSVSTLTIQRTQQEDSAVYLCASSLAGGKGAEQYFGPGTRLTVT.

This clone was counted a single time. The J gene is TRBJ2-5, the V gene TRBV19; D not resolved. This CDR3 has 14 residues. Germline-derived CDR1 and CDR2 are LNHDA and SQIVND (reference sequence). With 3 bases removed from V and 5 bases from J, the gap between germline ends came to 13 bases. CDR3 nucleotides: TGTGCCAGTAGTATTGGCCCCTTTGAGGAGACCCAGTACTTC. The encoded protein is CASSIGPFEETQYF.

This rearrangement joins TRBV10-1 to TRBJ2-2; D remains unclear. Germline V lookup: CDR1 WNHNN, CDR2 SYGVQD (reference sequence). With 4 bases removed from V and 5 bases from J, the gap between germline ends came to 11 bases. CDR3 length: 14 amino acids. CDR3 region: CASSVGIGTGELFF. The DNA for the CDR3 is TGCGCCAGCAGTGTGGGGATTGGGACCGGGGAGCTGTTTTTT.

The J gene is TRBJ2-3, the V gene TRBV23-1; 8 positions match TRBD1. TRBV23-1 is treated as an ORF (open reading frame) with a function not yet certain. There are 18 residues in the CDR3. With V trimmed by 7 bases and J by 2 bases, 17 bases remained unmatched. The CDR3 is CASNRGTVKRGPTDTQYF. Here the CDR3 DNA reads TGCGCCAGCAACAGGGGGACGGTTAAGCGAGGGCCCACAGATACGCAGTATTTT.

This clone was detected once. The chain couples TRBV6-6 to TRBJ2-5, with D possibly being TRBD1 (6 bases). The V end lost 2 bases, the J end lost 2 bases, and 12 bases lay between the germline ends. There are 15 residues in the CDR3. Germline assignment: CDR1 MNHNY and CDR2 SVGAGI (reference sequence). The CDR3 DNA follows: TGTGCCAGCAGTTACCGGCCTGGACAGCAAGAGACCCAGTACTTC. Amino acid sequence: CASSYRPGQQETQYF.

The rearrangement joins TRBV5-5 to TRBJ1-3; the D is unclear. Germline V lookup: CDR1 SGHKS, CDR2 YYEKEE (reference sequence). The CDR3 sequence is 16 residues long. V gave up 4 bases and J gave up 0 bases, with 14 bases separating them. The CDR3 is CASSHSNPLSGNTIYF. DNA for the CDR3: TGTGCCAGCAGCCATAGCAATCCCCTCTCTGGAAACACCATATATTTT.

CDR3 nucleotides: TGTGCCATAGGTTTCCCCGCCGGAGATACGCAGTATTTT. Translating it yields CAIGFPAGDTQYF. The J gene is TRBJ2-3, the V gene TRBV10-3; D is unresolved. The germline CDR1 and CDR2 sequences are ENHRY and SYGVKD. This CDR3 is 13 amino acids long. V was cut by 9 bases and J by 5 bases, with 15 bases left in between.

This clone was counted a single time. The V and J genes are TRBV5-3 and TRBJ2-7; the D gene is possibly TRBD2 (6 bases). TRBV5-3 is an ORF for which the function is uncertain. This CDR3 has 16 residues. V was pared by 6 bases and J by 3 bases, with 22 bases between. CDR3 sequence reads: CARNRLAKAGGYEQYF. The CDR3 DNA sequence: TGTGCCAGAAATCGGCTAGCGAAAGCTGGGGGCTACGAGCAGTACTTC.

The count of this clone is one. The chain carries TRBV7-9 and TRBJ1-1; 7 bases fit TRBD1. The CDR3 is 12 amino acids. The V gene's germline CDR1 is SEHNR and CDR2 FQNEAQ (reference sequence). Trimming took 11 bases from V and 7 from J; bases not matched to a gene: 10. The CDR3 here is CAAEGTDLEAFF. CDR3 nucleotides: TGTGCCGCGGAAGGGACAGACCTTGAAGCTTTCTTT. The full variable domain, completed using reference TRBV7-9 and TRBJ1-1, is DTGVSQNPRHKITKRGQNVTFRCDPISEHNRLYWYRQTLGQGPEFLTYFQNEAQLEKSRLLSDRFSAERPKGSFSTLEIQRTEQGDSAMYLCAAEGTDLEAFFGQGTRLTVV.

The chain couples TRBV7-2 to TRBJ1-1; 8 bases map to TRBD1. The V gene's germline CDR1 is SGHTA and CDR2 FQGNSA. With V trimmed by 5 bases and J by 9 bases, 17 bases remained unmatched. The CDR3 runs to 16 residues. The CDR3 DNA is TGTGCCAGCAGCCCCGGACAGGGTTGGAGTTTCACCAAAGCTTTCTTT. This translates into CASSPGQGWSFTKAFF.

This clone was seen only once. J is TRBJ1-6 and V is TRBV4-2, with a tentative D call TRBD1 (5 bases). The length of the CDR3 is 13 residues. Germline CDR1 and CDR2: LGHNA and YNFKEQ. Trimming removed 0 bases at V and 13 bases at J, with 10 bases between. CDR3 DNA: TGTGCCAGCAGCCAAGATAAGGGGCTTCCCCTCCACTTT. Amino acids: CASSQDKGLPLHF.

The chain is built from TRBV18 and TRBJ2-7; TRBD1 matches at 8 bases. The V and J ends lost 6 bases and 5 bases, in that order; junction bases with no gene match: 12. Per the germline V gene, CDR1 is KGHSH and CDR2 is LQKENI. CDR3 length: 15 residues. This chain's CDR3 is CASSQLGQGVDEQYF. The CDR3 DNA sequence: TGTGCCAGCTCCCAACTCGGACAGGGCGTCGACGAGCAGTACTTC. The complete variable domain, with remaining parts taken from reference TRBV18 and TRBJ2-7, reads NAGVMQNPRHLVRRRGQEARLRCSPMKGHSHVYWYRQLPEEGLKFMVYLQKENIIDESGMPKERFSAEFPKEGPSILRIQQVVRGDSAAYFCASSQLGQGVDEQYFGPGTRLTVT.

This chain uses TRBV28 with TRBJ2-3; D not resolved. The ends were cut back, 2 bases at V and 9 bases at J, with 18 bases in the middle. The germline CDR1 and CDR2 sequences are MDHEN and SYDVKM. The length of the CDR3 is 15 residues. The CDR3 bases are TGTGCCAGCAGTTTAGCAACTCCCCTGGCCTCCACGCAGTATTTT. Amino acid sequence: CASSLATPLASTQYF.

With respect to this clone: This specimen includes other DNA sequences encoding the same CDR3. CDR3 protein: CASRGGSNQPQHF. The CDR3 bases are TGTGCCAGTCGGGGGGGAAGCAATCAGCCCCAGCATTTT. The V call is TRBV6-1, the J call TRBJ1-5, with a weak D call TRBD1 (5 bases). The germline V and J ends were trimmed by 9 bases and 1 base, with 10 bases remaining between them. Germline V gene data show CDR1 as MNHNS and CDR2 as SASEGT. The CDR3 runs to 13 residues.

The chain is built from TRBV30 and TRBJ1-1; tentatively, D is TRBD1 (5 bases). The CDR3 consists of 10 residues. CDR1 is GTSNPN, CDR2 SVGIG, per germline (reference sequence). Trimming pared 8 bases from V and 4 bases from J, leaving 8 bases between. CDR3 in amino acids: CAQQVTEAFF. The CDR3 nucleotides read TGTGCCCAACAGGTCACTGAAGCTTTCTTT.

This clone came up once. Other DNA sequences of this sample code for an identical CDR3. V and J are TRBV5-1 and TRBJ1-1, with 9 bases matching TRBD1. The CDR3 length is 15 residues. The ends lost 3 bases at V and 3 bases at J; junction bases unmatched: 6. CDR1 is SGHRS and CDR2 is YFSETQ in the germline V gene. The CDR3 coding sequence is TGCGCCAGCAGCTCGACAGGGGGATCGGACACTGAAGCTTTCTTT. Residues: CASSSTGGSDTEAFF.

The chain joins TRBV6-6 to TRBJ1-1, with a tentative D call TRBD1 (6 bases). Germline loops: CDR1 MNHNY, CDR2 SVGAGI (reference sequence). Trimming shortened V by 7 bases and J by 5 bases, and 20 bases separated the two germline ends. The length of the CDR3 is 15 residues. The CDR3 sequence: CASKTRTTGRTEAFF. The DNA for the CDR3 is TGTGCCAGCAAAACCCGAACTACAGGGAGGACTGAAGCTTTCTTT.

The chain employs TRBV2 and TRBJ1-1; D not certain. The V gene lost 7 bases and the J gene lost 1 base, with 13 bases spanning the gap. Germline V gene data show CDR1 as SNHLY and CDR2 as FYNNEI. CDR3 length equals 14 residues. Here the CDR3 reads CASNGIWGNTEAFF. In DNA form, the CDR3 reads TGTGCCAGCAACGGGATATGGGGGAACACTGAAGCTTTCTTT. The entire variable domain, with the rest obtained from reference TRBV2 and TRBJ1-1, is as follows: EPEVTQTPSHQVTQMGQEVILRCVPISNHLYFYWYRQILGQKVEFLVSFYNNEISEKSEIFDDQFSVERPDGSNFTLKIRSTKLEDSAMYFCASNGIWGNTEAFFGQGTRLTVV.

This clone was seen a few times. The chain joins TRBV25-1 to TRBJ1-2; D not resolved. V gave up 4 bases and J gave up 4 bases, with 10 bases separating them. Germline assignment: CDR1 MGHDK and CDR2 SYGVNS. The CDR3 is 13 residues long. This CDR3 reads CASSAQGSYGYTF. The CDR3 nucleotides are TGTGCCAGCAGTGCCCAAGGTTCCTATGGCTACACCTTC.

The V and J genes are TRBV21-1 and TRBJ2-7; TRBD1, the D gene given by the table, was not confirmed from the DNA. TRBV21-1 corresponds to a pseudogene. The CDR3 runs 16 residues. The CDR3 nucleotides are TGTGCCAGCAGCAAAAACAAGTCGGGACAGGGTTACGAGCAGTACTTC. It codes for CASSKNKSGQGYEQYF.

The chain carries TRBV9 and TRBJ2-2; D might be TRBD2 (6 bases). Trimming stripped 1 base from V and 6 bases from J, with 10 bases between. CDR3 length equals 14 residues. Germline assignment: CDR1 SGDLS and CDR2 YYNGEE. CDR3 bases: TGTGCCAGCAGCGTAAGATCGGGGGCCGGGGAGCTGTTTTTT. It specifies CASSVRSGAGELFF. The entire variable domain, with the rest obtained from reference TRBV9 and TRBJ2-2, is as follows: DSGVTQTPKHLITATGQRVTLRCSPRSGDLSVYWYQQSLDQGLQFLIQYYNGEERAKGNILERFSAQQFPDLHSELNLSSLELGDSALYFCASSVRSGAGELFFGEGSRLTVL.

The rearrangement joins TRBV10-3 to TRBJ2-7, with a tentative D call TRBD2 (6 bases). Germline V lookup: CDR1 ENHRY, CDR2 SYGVKD. V lost 3 bases and J 3 bases, leaving 12 bases between the germline ends. CDR3 length: 14 residues. The CDR3 DNA follows: TGTGCCATCAGTGAAATCCGGGGGAGCTACGAGCAGTACTTC. This translates into CAISEIRGSYEQYF.

The chain carries TRBV5-8 and TRBJ2-5; either TRBD1 or TRBD2 may fit D (5 bases each). V lost 4 bases and J lost 5, with 21 bases in between. CDR1 is SGHTS, CDR2 YDEGEE, per germline. The length of the CDR3 is 16 residues. CDR3 residues: CASSPGGQGIVETQYF. The CDR3 region has the DNA TGTGCCAGCAGCCCGGGCGGGCAGGGAATAGTGGAGACCCAGTACTTC.